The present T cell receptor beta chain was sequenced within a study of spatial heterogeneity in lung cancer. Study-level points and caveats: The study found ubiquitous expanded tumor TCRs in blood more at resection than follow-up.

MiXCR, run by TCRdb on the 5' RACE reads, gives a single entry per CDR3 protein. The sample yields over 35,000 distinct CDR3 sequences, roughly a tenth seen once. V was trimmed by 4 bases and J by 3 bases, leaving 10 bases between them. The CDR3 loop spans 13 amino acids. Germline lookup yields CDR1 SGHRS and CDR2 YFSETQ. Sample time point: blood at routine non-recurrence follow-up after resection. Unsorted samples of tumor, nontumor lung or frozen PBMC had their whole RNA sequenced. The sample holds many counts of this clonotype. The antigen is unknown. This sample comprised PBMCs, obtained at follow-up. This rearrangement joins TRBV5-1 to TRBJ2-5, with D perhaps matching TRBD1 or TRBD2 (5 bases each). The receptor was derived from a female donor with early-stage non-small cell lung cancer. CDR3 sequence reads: CASSRDGEETQYF. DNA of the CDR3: TGCGCCAGCAGCCGGGACGGTGAAGAGACCCAGTACTTC.